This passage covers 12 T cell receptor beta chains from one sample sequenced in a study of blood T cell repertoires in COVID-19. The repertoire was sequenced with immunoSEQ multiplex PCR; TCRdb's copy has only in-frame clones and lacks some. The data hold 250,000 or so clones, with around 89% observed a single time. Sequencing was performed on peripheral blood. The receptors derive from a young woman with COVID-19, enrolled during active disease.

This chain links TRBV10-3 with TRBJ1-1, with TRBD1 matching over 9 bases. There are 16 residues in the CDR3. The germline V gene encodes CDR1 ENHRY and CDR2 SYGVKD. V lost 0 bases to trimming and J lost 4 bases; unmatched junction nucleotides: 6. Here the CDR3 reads CAISESPGQGGTEAFF. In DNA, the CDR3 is TGTGCCATCAGTGAGTCCCCGGGACAGGGCGGCACTGAAGCTTTCTTT.

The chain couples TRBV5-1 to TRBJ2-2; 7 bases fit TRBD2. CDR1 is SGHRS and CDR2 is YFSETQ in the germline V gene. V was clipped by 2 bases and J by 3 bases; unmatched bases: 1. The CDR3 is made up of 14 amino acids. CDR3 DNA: TGCGCCAGCAGCTTTGCGGGGGACACCGGGGAGCTGTTTTTT. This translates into CASSFAGDTGELFF.

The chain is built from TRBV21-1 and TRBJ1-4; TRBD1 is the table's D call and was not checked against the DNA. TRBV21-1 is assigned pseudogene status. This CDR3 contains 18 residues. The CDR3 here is CASSKVSGTGVTNEKLFF. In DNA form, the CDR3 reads TGTGCCAGCAGCAAAGTTTCTGGGACAGGGGTCACTAATGAAAAACTGTTTTTT.

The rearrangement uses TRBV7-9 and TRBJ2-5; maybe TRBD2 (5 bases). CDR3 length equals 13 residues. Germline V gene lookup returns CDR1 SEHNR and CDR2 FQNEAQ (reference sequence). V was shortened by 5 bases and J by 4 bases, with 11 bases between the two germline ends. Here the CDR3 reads CASSAIEGETQYF. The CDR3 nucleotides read TGTGCCAGCAGCGCGATAGAGGGAGAGACCCAGTACTTC.

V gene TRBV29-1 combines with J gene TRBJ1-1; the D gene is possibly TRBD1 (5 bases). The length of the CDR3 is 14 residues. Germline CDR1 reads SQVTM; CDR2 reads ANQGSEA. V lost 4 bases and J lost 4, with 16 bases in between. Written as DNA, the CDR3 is TGCAGCGTTGGAGGGTCGGGGAGGGGCACTGAAGCTTTCTTT. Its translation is CSVGGSGRGTEAFF.

The CDR3, as DNA: TGTGCCAGCAGCCCGCGGGTGGGAGGGGAGCAGTACTTC. Amino acid sequence: CASSPRVGGEQYF. This chain joins TRBV7-2 and TRBJ2-7; TRBD2 agrees at 7 bases. V shed 5 bases and J 7 bases; nucleotides not matched to a gene: 8. The CDR3 is 13 residues long. CDR1 SGHTA and CDR2 FQGNSA come from the germline V gene.

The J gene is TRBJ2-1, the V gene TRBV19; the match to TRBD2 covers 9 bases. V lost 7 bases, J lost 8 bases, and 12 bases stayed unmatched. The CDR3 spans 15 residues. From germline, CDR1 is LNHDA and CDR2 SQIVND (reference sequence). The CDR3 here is CASTTLGLASDEQFF. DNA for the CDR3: TGTGCCAGTACTACACTTGGACTAGCGAGCGATGAGCAGTTCTTC.

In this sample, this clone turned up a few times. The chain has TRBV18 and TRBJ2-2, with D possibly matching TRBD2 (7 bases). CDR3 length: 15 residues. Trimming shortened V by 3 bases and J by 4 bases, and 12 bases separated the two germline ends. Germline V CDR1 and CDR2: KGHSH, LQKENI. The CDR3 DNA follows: TGTGCCAGCTCACCTGGCGGGGGCCTCACCGGGGAGCTGTTTTTT. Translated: CASSPGGGLTGELFF.

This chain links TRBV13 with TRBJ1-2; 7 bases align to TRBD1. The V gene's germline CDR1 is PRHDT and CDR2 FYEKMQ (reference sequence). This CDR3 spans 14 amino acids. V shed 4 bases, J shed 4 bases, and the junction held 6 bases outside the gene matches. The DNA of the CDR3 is TGTGCCAGCAGCTCCCGGACAGGAGGCTATGGCTACACCTTC. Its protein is CASSSRTGGYGYTF.

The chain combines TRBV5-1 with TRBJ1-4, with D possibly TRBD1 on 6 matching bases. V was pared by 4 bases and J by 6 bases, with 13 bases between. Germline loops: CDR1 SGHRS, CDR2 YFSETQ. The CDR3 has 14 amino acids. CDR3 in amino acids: CASSPQGWDEKLFF. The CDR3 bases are TGCGCCAGCAGCCCGCAGGGGTGGGATGAAAAACTGTTTTTT.

This CDR3 is CASSSPDRGLYNSPLHF. CDR3 DNA sequence: TGTGCCAGCAGCTCACCGGACAGGGGGCTCTATAATTCACCCCTCCACTTT. The rearrangement uses TRBV6-2 or TRBV6-3 and TRBJ1-6; 11 bases are a match to TRBD1. Germline assignment: CDR1 MNHEY and CDR2 SVGEGT. The junction had 7 bases not matched to a gene; V was cut back by 6 bases and J by 3 bases. This CDR3 has 17 amino acids.

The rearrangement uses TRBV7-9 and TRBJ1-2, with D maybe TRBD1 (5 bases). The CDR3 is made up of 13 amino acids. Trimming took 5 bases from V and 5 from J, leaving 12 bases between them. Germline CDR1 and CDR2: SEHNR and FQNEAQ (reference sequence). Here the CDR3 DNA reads TGTGCCAGCAGCCCAGGGTCAGGGTATGGCTACACCTTC. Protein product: CASSPGSGYGYTF.